This T cell receptor beta chain was found in a study of T cell responses to AZD1222 COVID-19 vaccine. The study, taken as a whole, reports: Dominant CD4 TCR responses targeted spike regions 160-218 and 743-854. It should be noted that donors were predominantly white British and more often female, and clonal diversity was possibly underestimated.

Measured with immunoSEQ multiplex PCR; TCRdb has only the in-frame clones, and not every one. The top ten clones hold around 4.5% of a sample with approximately 150,000 clones, roughly 90% of them seen once. Worth noting for this clone: Its antigen is still unknown.

Germline assignment: CDR1 MNHEY and CDR2 SMNVEV (reference sequence). The CDR3 totals 14 residues. V was pared by 3 bases and J by 1 base, with 0 bases of the junction left unmatched. The sequence was collected from an adult who received the AZD1222 COVID-19 vaccine. Sequences were derived from peripheral blood, sampled 28 days after the second AZD1222 dose. The chain recombines TRBV27 with TRBJ2-7, with 10 nucleotides matching TRBD1. The CDR3: CASSLGQGSYEQYF. The CDR3, as DNA: TGTGCCAGCAGTTTGGGACAGGGGTCCTACGAGCAGTACTTC.